The 21 T cell receptor beta chains in this list originate from one sample, sequenced in a study of metastatic and nonmetastatic thyroid tumors. TCRdb re-called clones from the PCR reads using MiXCR. The sample has about 5,000 clones; roughly 29% are singletons. None of the patients had undergone any treatment ahead of thyroid surgery. The sample was adjacent normal tissue. The receptor source for this set is a female donor with papillary thyroid cancer or a benign thyroid nodule (not recorded which). Some clones in this sample may be carry-over from other donors' samples.

The V gene is TRBV27, the J gene TRBJ2-7; the match to TRBD2 covers 13 bases. The trim removed 4 bases at V and 6 bases at J, leaving 3 bases unmatched. CDR1 is MNHEY and CDR2 is SMNVEV in the germline V gene (reference sequence). There are 14 residues in the CDR3. DNA of the CDR3: TGTGCCAGCAGTTGGACTAGCGGGAGAGGCGAGCAGTACTTC. It is translated as CASSWTSGRGEQYF.

This chain links TRBV5-8 with TRBJ1-4, with D unresolved. Germline CDR1 and CDR2: SGHTS and YDEGEE. The CDR3 loop spans 15 amino acids. The V end lost 1 base, the J end lost 0 bases, and 7 bases lay between the germline ends. The CDR3 sequence is CASSLWITTNEKLFF. DNA for the CDR3: TGTGCCAGCAGCTTGTGGATAACAACTAATGAAAAACTGTTTTTT. Full variable domain (remainder filled in from reference TRBV5-8 and TRBJ1-4): EAGVTQSPTHLIKTRGQQATLRCSPISGHTSVYWYQQALGLGLQFLLWYDEGEERNRGNFPPRFSGRQFPNYSSELNVNALELEDSALYLCASSLWITTNEKLFFGSGTQLSVL.

This clone is labeled as medium-sized. This chain joins TRBV14 and TRBJ1-6; D not resolved. The CDR3 runs to 17 residues. V was trimmed by 0 bases and J by 5 bases, leaving 14 bases between them. Germline assignment: CDR1 SGHDN and CDR2 FVKESK. CDR3 in amino acids: CASSQDHPGRNNSPLHF. The CDR3 bases are TGTGCCAGCAGCCAAGATCACCCGGGGAGAAATAATTCACCCCTCCACTTT.

There are a few counts of this clone. CDR3 loop: CASTMGQAMTEKLFF. The CDR3 DNA is TGTGCCAGCACGATGGGACAGGCCATGACGGAAAAACTGTTTTTT. The chain has TRBV6-1 and TRBJ1-4; 8 bases fit TRBD1. V was clipped by 7 bases and J by 8 bases; unmatched bases: 12. CDR3 length: 15 amino acids. Germline loops: CDR1 MNHNS, CDR2 SASEGT.

The gene calls are TRBV5-1 and TRBJ2-2; D is undetermined. Trimming removed 4 bases from V and 1 base from J, with 5 bases in between. There are 13 residues in the CDR3. Germline loops: CDR1 SGHRS, CDR2 YFSETQ. This CDR3 is CASSPQNTGELFF. DNA for the CDR3: TGCGCCAGCAGCCCCCAGAACACCGGGGAGCTGTTTTTT.

This clone was counted a few times. CDR3 DNA sequence: TGTGCCAGCAGTAAAGGAGGACGTACCTACGAGCAGTACTTC. As protein: CASSKGGRTYEQYF. This chain links TRBV6-1 with TRBJ2-7, with D perhaps matching TRBD2 (5 bases). CDR1 and CDR2 (germline): MNHNS, SASEGT. Trimming removed 5 bases from V and 2 bases from J, with 13 bases in between. The CDR3 sequence is 14 residues long.

The chain joins TRBV7-8 to TRBJ2-7; 10 nucleotides line up with TRBD2. CDR3 length: 18 residues. J gave up 0 bases and V 5 bases, and 13 bases lay outside the gene matches. The germline V gene has CDR1 SGHVS and CDR2 FQNEAQ. The CDR3 loop reads CASSPRTSGGASSYEQYF. As DNA, the CDR3 is TGTGCCAGCAGCCCCAGGACTAGCGGTGGGGCAAGCTCCTACGAGCAGTACTTC.

J is TRBJ2-7 and V is TRBV19; no firm D call. The CDR3 is made up of 14 amino acids. Germline lookup yields CDR1 LNHDA and CDR2 SQIVND (reference sequence). V shed 3 bases and J shed 5 bases, with 14 bases lying between them. CDR3 sequence (DNA): TGTGCCAGTAGTATGCAGTACCAACTCAACGAGCAGTACTTC. Its translation is CASSMQYQLNEQYF.

This clone is termed medium-sized (0.01 to 0.1%). The chain employs TRBV27 and TRBJ1-3; D is unresolved. Germline CDR1 reads MNHEY; CDR2 reads SMNVEV (reference sequence). The CDR3 spans 13 residues. The V gene lost 5 bases and the J gene lost 8 bases, with 13 bases spanning the gap. The CDR3 spells CASSPHGSDTIYF. CDR3 coding DNA: TGTGCCAGCAGTCCACATGGGTCGGACACCATATATTTT.

This clone was seen only a few times. CDR3 DNA: TGTGCCAGCAGTGTGACAGGGGGAACGTTGGGCTACACCTTC. Protein product: CASSVTGGTLGYTF. The chain links TRBV28 to TRBJ1-2, with 9 bases lining up with TRBD1. CDR1 is MDHEN and CDR2 is SYDVKM in the germline V gene. The CDR3 is made up of 14 amino acids. With V trimmed by 5 bases and J by 8 bases, 9 bases remained unmatched.

This clone is large in the sample. As DNA, the CDR3 is TGTGCCAGCAGCTTTCGAGCTCCGAGCTCCTACAATGAGCAGTTCTTC. Translated: CASSFRAPSSYNEQFF. The chain couples TRBV11-2 to TRBJ2-1; the D is unclear. Trimming removed 3 bases from V and 0 bases from J, with 12 bases in between. CDR1 and CDR2 (germline): SGHAT, FQNNGV. CDR3 length: 16 amino acids.

By sample fraction, this clone is medium-sized. The rearrangement uses TRBV5-1 and TRBJ2-5, with TRBD2 matching 7 bases. Germline CDR1 SGHRS, CDR2 YFSETQ. The CDR3 length is 15 residues. V lost 2 bases and J lost 1; bases outside the gene matches: 5. The CDR3: CASSFSLAAQETQYF. The DNA for the CDR3 is TGCGCCAGCAGCTTTAGCCTAGCGGCCCAAGAGACCCAGTACTTC. The full variable domain, its missing parts supplied by reference TRBV5-1 and TRBJ2-5, is KAGVTQTPRYLIKTRGQQVTLSCSPISGHRSVSWYQQTPGQGLQFLFEYFSETQRNKGNFPGRFSGRQFSNSRSEMNVSTLELGDSALYLCASSFSLAAQETQYFGPGTRLLVL.

V gene TRBV10-1 combines with J gene TRBJ1-6, with TRBD1 matching 9 bases. CDR1 and CDR2 from the germline V gene are WNHNN and SYGVQD (reference sequence). This CDR3 contains 14 residues. Trimming removed 6 bases from V and 6 bases from J; junction bases left unmatched: 3. CDR3 region: CASRRDRVNSPLHF. CDR3 nucleotides: TGCGCCAGCAGACGGGACAGGGTTAATTCACCCCTCCACTTT.

This chain connects TRBV5-1 to TRBJ1-2; D is possibly TRBD1 (5 bases). Germline CDR1 SGHRS, CDR2 YFSETQ. The V end was cut by 0 bases, the J end by 5 bases, with 14 bases between. The CDR3 is 15 amino acids. In DNA, the CDR3 is TGCGCCAGCAGCTTGGTACTTCAGGGTGGGTATGGCTACACCTTC. Translating gives CASSLVLQGGYGYTF.

This clone is classed as medium-sized (0.01 to 0.1%). V usage is TRBV7-2 and J usage is TRBJ1-2, with unresolved D. Germline assignment: CDR1 SGHTA and CDR2 FQGNSA. This CDR3 region has 14 residues. V lost 2 bases and J lost 3, with 10 bases in between. This chain's CDR3 is CASSLLWGYYGYTF. The CDR3 DNA follows: TGTGCCAGCAGCTTACTCTGGGGTTACTATGGCTACACCTTC.

By share, this clone counts as large. The chain uses TRBV2 and TRBJ2-7; 8 nucleotides line up with TRBD1. CDR3 length: 12 residues. From germline, CDR1 is SNHLY and CDR2 FYNNEI. V lost 6 bases to trimming and J lost 6 bases; unmatched junction nucleotides: 4. In nucleotides, the CDR3 is TGTGCCAGCAGGAGGACAGGGACCGAGCAGTACTTC. Protein sequence: CASRRTGTEQYF.

The chain's CDR3 is CSAPGPGTGVNQPQHF. The CDR3 coding sequence is TGCAGTGCTCCTGGTCCCGGGACAGGGGTTAATCAGCCCCAGCATTTT. The gene calls are TRBV20-1 and TRBJ1-5; 10 bases map to TRBD1. CDR3 length: 16 amino acids. Per the germline V gene, CDR1 is DFQATT and CDR2 is SNEGSKA (reference sequence). V lost 5 bases to trimming and J lost 4 bases; unmatched junction nucleotides: 11.

The chain carries TRBV11-1 and TRBJ1-2, with D hard to call. This CDR3 is 16 amino acids long. The germline CDR1 and CDR2 sequences are SGHAT and FQDESV (reference sequence). V dropped 1 base and J dropped 3 bases, with 15 bases sitting between them. CDR3 in amino acids: CASSLDAGGSDYGYTF. CDR3 nucleotide sequence: TGTGCCAGCAGCTTAGATGCGGGTGGATCAGACTATGGCTACACCTTC.

This clone is classed as medium-sized. The chain joins TRBV4-1 to TRBJ2-7; TRBD1 agrees at 9 bases. Germline CDR1 and CDR2: MGHRA and YSYEKL. The CDR3 is 17 amino acids. V lost 1 base, J lost 4 bases, and 11 bases stayed unmatched. In DNA form, the CDR3 reads TGCGCCAGCAGCCAAGGTCCCCCGGGACAGGGTTTGTACGAGCAGTACTTC. Encoded protein: CASSQGPPGQGLYEQYF.

This chain links TRBV11-2 with TRBJ1-1; D gene ambiguous. The CDR3 has 14 amino acids. Germline CDR1 is SGHAT and CDR2 is FQNNGV. Deletions cut 2 bases from V and 5 bases from J, with 12 bases between. CDR3 sequence (DNA): TGTGCCAGCAGCTTATTGGCAGGTGAGACTGAAGCTTTCTTT. Translated: CASSLLAGETEAFF.

The CDR3 region is CASSFRDRDSPLHF. CDR3 DNA sequence: TGTGCCAGCAGTTTCCGGGACAGGGATTCACCCCTCCACTTT. This sequence joins TRBV27 and TRBJ1-6; 9 bases agree with TRBD1. In germline, CDR1 is MNHEY, CDR2 SMNVEV (reference sequence). The CDR3 has 14 residues. Trimming took 3 bases from V and 8 from J; bases not matched to a gene: 2.